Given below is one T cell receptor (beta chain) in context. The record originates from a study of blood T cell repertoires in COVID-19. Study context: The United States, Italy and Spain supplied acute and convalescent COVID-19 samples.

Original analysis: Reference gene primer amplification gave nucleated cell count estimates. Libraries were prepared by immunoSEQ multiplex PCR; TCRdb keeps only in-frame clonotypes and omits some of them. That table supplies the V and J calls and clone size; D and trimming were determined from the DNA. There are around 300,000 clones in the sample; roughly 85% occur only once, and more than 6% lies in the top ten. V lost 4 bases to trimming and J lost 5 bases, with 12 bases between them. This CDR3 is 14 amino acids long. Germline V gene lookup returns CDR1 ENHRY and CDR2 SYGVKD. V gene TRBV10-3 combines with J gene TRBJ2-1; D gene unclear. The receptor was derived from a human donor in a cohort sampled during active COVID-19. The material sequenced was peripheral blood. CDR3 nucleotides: TGTGCCATCAGTGGGGCAGTAACCAACAATGAGCAGTTCTTC. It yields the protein CAISGAVTNNEQFF.